This is a list of T cell receptor beta chains from one sample in a study of T cells in Graves' hyperthyroidism and ophthalmopathy. TCRdb reanalysed the multiplex PCR reads using MiXCR and keeps one entry per CDR3 protein. The table shows some 800,000 distinct CDR3 sequences, with 38% occurring only once. Input material: blood. These receptors were obtained from a man aged 18-30 years with Graves' hyperthyroidism. The CDR3 runs from the conserved cysteine through the conserved F or W. The order of the fields is CDR3 DNA, CDR3 protein, J gene, D gene, V gene, clone size. D genes are given only for firm matches. Not all rows give a size; the values are once, few, many and, for expanded clones, a class.

CDR3nt: TGTGCCAGCAGCTCCCCCATGGGTGATGGAAATTCACCCCTCCACTTT; CDR3aa: CASSSPMGDGNSPLHF; j_gene: TRBJ1-6; d_gene: -; v_gene: TRBV7-9; abundance: -
CDR3nt: TGTGCCAGCAGCTTGGAGCCGGGATCGAATAATTCACCCCTCCACTTT; CDR3aa: CASSLEPGSNNSPLHF; j_gene: TRBJ1-6; d_gene: -; v_gene: TRBV5-6; abundance: few
CDR3nt: TGTGCCAGCAGCCTACAGGGAAGCGCGGGTGGGGCCAACGTCCTGACTTTC; CDR3aa: CASSLQGSAGGANVLTF; j_gene: TRBJ2-6; d_gene: -; v_gene: TRBV7-3; abundance: many
CDR3nt: TGTGCCAGTATGCCGACAGGGAAGTATGGCTACACCTTC; CDR3aa: CASMPTGKYGYTF; j_gene: TRBJ1-2; d_gene: TRBD1; v_gene: TRBV19; abundance: many
CDR3nt: TGTGCCAGCAGCGATACCTTTTACCCTAATTCACCCCTCCACTTT; CDR3aa: CASSDTFYPNSPLHF; j_gene: TRBJ1-6; d_gene: -; v_gene: TRBV3-1; abundance: few
CDR3nt: TGTGCCATCAGTCCGGGGACGGAATCGAACACTGAAGCTTTCTTT; CDR3aa: CAISPGTESNTEAFF; j_gene: TRBJ1-1; d_gene: -; v_gene: TRBV10-3; abundance: -
CDR3nt: TGTGCCAGCAGTGCCATAGGGCGGGACTCTGGAAACACCATATATTTT; CDR3aa: CASSAIGRDSGNTIYF; j_gene: TRBJ1-3; d_gene: -; v_gene: TRBV25-1; abundance: -
CDR3nt: TGCGCCAGTTCCGGACGCTTTGGCGAGGCCCAGTACTTC; CDR3aa: CASSGRFGEAQYF; j_gene: TRBJ2-5; d_gene: -; v_gene: TRBV10-1; abundance: many
CDR3nt: TGTGCCAGCAGCCAAGCACGGGGAGGCGGATACTATGGCTACACCTTC; CDR3aa: CASSQARGGGYYGYTF; j_gene: TRBJ1-2; d_gene: -; v_gene: TRBV14; abundance: -
CDR3nt: TGCGCCAGCAGTGAAGAGGATTTAGGCTACACCTTC; CDR3aa: CASSEEDLGYTF; j_gene: TRBJ1-2; d_gene: -; v_gene: TRBV10-2; abundance: many
CDR3nt: TGTGCCAGCAGCACGACCGAGGGACCTTACGAGCAGTACTTC; CDR3aa: CASSTTEGPYEQYF; j_gene: TRBJ2-7; d_gene: -; v_gene: TRBV7-9; abundance: many
CDR3nt: TGTGCCAGCCGCAGTGGGGCAGTCCACGAGCAGTACTTC; CDR3aa: CASRSGAVHEQYF; j_gene: TRBJ2-7; d_gene: -; v_gene: TRBV2; abundance: -
CDR3nt: TGTGCCAGCAGTTTAGAGGTATTGGGTGAAGCTTTCTTT; CDR3aa: CASSLEVLGEAFF; j_gene: TRBJ1-1; d_gene: -; v_gene: TRBV12-3/TRBV12-4; abundance: -
CDR3nt: TGTGCCTGGGGGAACAGGGCGGCAAGCAATCAGCCCCAGCATTTT; CDR3aa: CAWGNRAASNQPQHF; j_gene: TRBJ1-5; d_gene: -; v_gene: TRBV7-2; abundance: -
CDR3nt: TGCAGTGCTAGAGATTGGCAGGGCTACACCTTC; CDR3aa: CSARDWQGYTF; j_gene: TRBJ1-2; d_gene: -; v_gene: TRBV20-1; abundance: -
CDR3nt: TGCGCCAGCAGCTTGGTCTATGGGCTAATGCACTTC; CDR3aa: CASSLVYGLMHF; j_gene: TRBJ2-7; d_gene: -; v_gene: TRBV5-1; abundance: few
CDR3nt: TGTGCCAGCAGCCACGAGGGGGTCGCAGCTTCACCCCTCCACTTT; CDR3aa: CASSHEGVAASPLHF; j_gene: TRBJ1-6; d_gene: -; v_gene: TRBV7-2; abundance: many
CDR3nt: TGTGCCAGCAGCAGAACCGGGACTAGCGGGAGTGGGATGGAGACCCAGTACTTC; CDR3aa: CASSRTGTSGSGMETQYF; j_gene: TRBJ2-5; d_gene: TRBD2; v_gene: TRBV9; abundance: -
CDR3nt: TGTGCCAGCAGCTTAAGCGGTACAACCTACGAGCAGTACTTC; CDR3aa: CASSLSGTTYEQYF; j_gene: TRBJ2-7; d_gene: -; v_gene: TRBV7-9; abundance: many
CDR3nt: TGTGCCAGCAGGGTCGACAGGGATGGGGAGACCCAGTACTTC; CDR3aa: CASRVDRDGETQYF; j_gene: TRBJ2-5; d_gene: TRBD1; v_gene: TRBV11-2; abundance: -
CDR3nt: TGCGCCAGCAGCTCCTGGACAGGCGGGAACACTGAAGCTTTCTTT; CDR3aa: CASSSWTGGNTEAFF; j_gene: TRBJ1-1; d_gene: TRBD1; v_gene: TRBV5-1; abundance: few
CDR3nt: TGTGCCAGCAGTTCGAGGACTAGCAGAACCTACGAGCAGTACTTC; CDR3aa: CASSSRTSRTYEQYF; j_gene: TRBJ2-7; d_gene: TRBD2; v_gene: TRBV2; abundance: -
CDR3nt: TGTGCCATCAGTGGGGACACTGAAGCTTTCTTT; CDR3aa: CAISGDTEAFF; j_gene: TRBJ1-1; d_gene: -; v_gene: TRBV10-3; abundance: many
CDR3nt: TGCAGTGCTCGGACTAGCGGACCCTACGAGCAGTACTTC; CDR3aa: CSARTSGPYEQYF; j_gene: TRBJ2-7; d_gene: TRBD2; v_gene: TRBV20-1; abundance: few
CDR3nt: TGCAGCGTCCGCGTCGGATCGGGGAGAACTGAAGCTTTCTTT; CDR3aa: CSVRVGSGRTEAFF; j_gene: TRBJ1-1; d_gene: -; v_gene: TRBV29-1; abundance: -
CDR3nt: TGTGCCACCAGCAGCACAGCGTTCGGGACGGCGAATTCACCCCTCCACTTT; CDR3aa: CATSSTAFGTANSPLHF; j_gene: TRBJ1-6; d_gene: -; v_gene: TRBV15; abundance: -
CDR3nt: TGTGCCATCAGTGAGTCCGGGGGCTTTATAGGAGGCAGTGAAAAACTGTTTTTT; CDR3aa: CAISESGGFIGGSEKLFF; j_gene: TRBJ1-4; d_gene: -; v_gene: TRBV10-3; abundance: many
CDR3nt: TGCAGCGACATCGGACAGGGGGATGAAAAACTGTTTTTT; CDR3aa: CSDIGQGDEKLFF; j_gene: TRBJ1-4; d_gene: TRBD1; v_gene: TRBV20-1; abundance: -
CDR3nt: TGTGCCAGTAGTATTGTAGACAGGGGGAGAGGTCAGCCCCAGCATTTT; CDR3aa: CASSIVDRGRGQPQHF; j_gene: TRBJ1-5; d_gene: TRBD1; v_gene: TRBV19; abundance: few
CDR3nt: TGTGCCAGCAGCCTAACAAACAGACAGGGCCCGACGGAGACCCAGTACTTC; CDR3aa: CASSLTNRQGPTETQYF; j_gene: TRBJ2-5; d_gene: TRBD1; v_gene: TRBV7-3; abundance: -
CDR3nt: TGTGCCAGTAGTATTCCAGCGGGAGCTTCCGGGGAGCTGTTTTTT; CDR3aa: CASSIPAGASGELFF; j_gene: TRBJ2-2; d_gene: TRBD2; v_gene: TRBV19; abundance: many
CDR3nt: TGTGCCAGCAGCTTATGGACTAGCGGGGACGAGCAGTACTTC; CDR3aa: CASSLWTSGDEQYF; j_gene: TRBJ2-7; d_gene: TRBD2; v_gene: TRBV7-9; abundance: -
CDR3nt: TGTGCCAGTAGCCATACAGGGACGGATGGCTACACCTTC; CDR3aa: CASSHTGTDGYTF; j_gene: TRBJ1-2; d_gene: -; v_gene: TRBV19; abundance: many
CDR3nt: TGTGCCAGCAGCGTACCCCCGAGAGGAGAGGATTCACCCCTCCACTTT; CDR3aa: CASSVPPRGEDSPLHF; j_gene: TRBJ1-6; d_gene: -; v_gene: TRBV9; abundance: -
CDR3nt: TGCGCCAGCAGCTCCCAACTAGCGGGGGGGGAAGAGACCCAGTACTTC; CDR3aa: CASSSQLAGGEETQYF; j_gene: TRBJ2-5; d_gene: TRBD2; v_gene: TRBV5-1; abundance: few
CDR3nt: TGTGCCAGCAGCCCTCCCAGGGGGGGGCGAGCCTACGAGCAGTACTTC; CDR3aa: CASSPPRGGRAYEQYF; j_gene: TRBJ2-7; d_gene: -; v_gene: TRBV7-9; abundance: many
CDR3nt: TGCAGCGTCGACAGGGGCGAGCAGTACTTC; CDR3aa: CSVDRGEQYF; j_gene: TRBJ2-7; d_gene: TRBD1; v_gene: TRBV29-1; abundance: -
CDR3nt: TGTGCCACCTCGACAGGGATCTTCGAGACCCAGTACTTC; CDR3aa: CATSTGIFETQYF; j_gene: TRBJ2-5; d_gene: TRBD1; v_gene: TRBV10-3; abundance: -
CDR3nt: TGTGCCAGCAGCCAGGACACGAACACTGAAGCTTTCTTT; CDR3aa: CASSQDTNTEAFF; j_gene: TRBJ1-1; d_gene: -; v_gene: TRBV7-9; abundance: many
CDR3nt: TGTGCCATCAGTGAGAGTACTAGTATACAAGAGACCCAGTACTTC; CDR3aa: CAISESTSIQETQYF; j_gene: TRBJ2-5; d_gene: -; v_gene: TRBV10-3; abundance: few
CDR3nt: TGTGCCAGCAGCTTAATCCAGACGCAGCCCGAGCAGTACTTC; CDR3aa: CASSLIQTQPEQYF; j_gene: TRBJ2-7; d_gene: -; v_gene: TRBV7-9; abundance: few
CDR3nt: TGCGCCAGCAGCTCCTCCCCAGGGGCGGGGGCGGTCGAGCAGTACTTC; CDR3aa: CASSSSPGAGAVEQYF; j_gene: TRBJ2-7; d_gene: -; v_gene: TRBV5-1; abundance: -
CDR3nt: TGTGCCAGCAGCTTATCACCGGGACTGACTTTC; CDR3aa: CASSLSPGLTF; j_gene: TRBJ2-6; d_gene: -; v_gene: TRBV7-6; abundance: -
CDR3nt: TGTGCCAGCATCTCCCGGGACAGGGGGTACCAAGAGACCCAGTACTTC; CDR3aa: CASISRDRGYQETQYF; j_gene: TRBJ2-5; d_gene: TRBD1; v_gene: TRBV11-2; abundance: few
CDR3nt: TGTGCCAGCAGTTCCTCGAAGACCCAGTACTTC; CDR3aa: CASSSSKTQYF; j_gene: TRBJ2-5; d_gene: -; v_gene: TRBV12-3/TRBV12-4; abundance: -
CDR3nt: TGTGCCAGCAGTGAGGCCCTCACCGGGACAGGGGTCGCCAATCAGCCCCAGCATTTT; CDR3aa: CASSEALTGTGVANQPQHF; j_gene: TRBJ1-5; d_gene: TRBD1; v_gene: TRBV10-3; abundance: -
CDR3nt: TGTGCCACCAGGGGACTTGGGAAGAACACTGAAGCTTTCTTT; CDR3aa: CATRGLGKNTEAFF; j_gene: TRBJ1-1; d_gene: -; v_gene: TRBV19; abundance: -